This T cell receptor (beta chain) was sequenced in a study of shared clonotypes between healthy human individuals. Trimming pared 6 bases from V and 3 bases from J, leaving 15 bases between. There are 14 residues in the CDR3. Germline V gives CDR1 SGDLS, CDR2 YYNGEE. TCRdb's copy holds only in-frame clones and misses some; the assay was immunoSEQ multiplex PCR. The sample gives about 690,000 clones, roughly 87% of which show up once; approximately 35% is in the top ten. Study-wide results and limits: Sequencing of the sorted subsets was shown by rarefaction to be incomplete despite large depth. Naive CD4 clonotypes were shared across a few donors at roughly 5.5%.

With regard to this clone: Its antigen is currently unknown.

Every contributor of samples was a Caucasian grown-up residing in Nashville, Tennessee. Sequencing input: memory CD8+ T cells from PBMCs. The subset was: CD45RO+ cells pooled with CCR7-negative TemRA cells. The chain links TRBV9 to TRBJ1-2; possible D gene TRBD1, 5 bases. The receptor was derived from a man aged 18 to 35 in good health. Some clones in this sample may be carry-over from other donors' samples. The DNA of the CDR3 is TGTGCCAGCACCCAAGGAGGGGCGTACTATGGCTACACCTTC. Translated, it gives CASTQGGAYYGYTF.